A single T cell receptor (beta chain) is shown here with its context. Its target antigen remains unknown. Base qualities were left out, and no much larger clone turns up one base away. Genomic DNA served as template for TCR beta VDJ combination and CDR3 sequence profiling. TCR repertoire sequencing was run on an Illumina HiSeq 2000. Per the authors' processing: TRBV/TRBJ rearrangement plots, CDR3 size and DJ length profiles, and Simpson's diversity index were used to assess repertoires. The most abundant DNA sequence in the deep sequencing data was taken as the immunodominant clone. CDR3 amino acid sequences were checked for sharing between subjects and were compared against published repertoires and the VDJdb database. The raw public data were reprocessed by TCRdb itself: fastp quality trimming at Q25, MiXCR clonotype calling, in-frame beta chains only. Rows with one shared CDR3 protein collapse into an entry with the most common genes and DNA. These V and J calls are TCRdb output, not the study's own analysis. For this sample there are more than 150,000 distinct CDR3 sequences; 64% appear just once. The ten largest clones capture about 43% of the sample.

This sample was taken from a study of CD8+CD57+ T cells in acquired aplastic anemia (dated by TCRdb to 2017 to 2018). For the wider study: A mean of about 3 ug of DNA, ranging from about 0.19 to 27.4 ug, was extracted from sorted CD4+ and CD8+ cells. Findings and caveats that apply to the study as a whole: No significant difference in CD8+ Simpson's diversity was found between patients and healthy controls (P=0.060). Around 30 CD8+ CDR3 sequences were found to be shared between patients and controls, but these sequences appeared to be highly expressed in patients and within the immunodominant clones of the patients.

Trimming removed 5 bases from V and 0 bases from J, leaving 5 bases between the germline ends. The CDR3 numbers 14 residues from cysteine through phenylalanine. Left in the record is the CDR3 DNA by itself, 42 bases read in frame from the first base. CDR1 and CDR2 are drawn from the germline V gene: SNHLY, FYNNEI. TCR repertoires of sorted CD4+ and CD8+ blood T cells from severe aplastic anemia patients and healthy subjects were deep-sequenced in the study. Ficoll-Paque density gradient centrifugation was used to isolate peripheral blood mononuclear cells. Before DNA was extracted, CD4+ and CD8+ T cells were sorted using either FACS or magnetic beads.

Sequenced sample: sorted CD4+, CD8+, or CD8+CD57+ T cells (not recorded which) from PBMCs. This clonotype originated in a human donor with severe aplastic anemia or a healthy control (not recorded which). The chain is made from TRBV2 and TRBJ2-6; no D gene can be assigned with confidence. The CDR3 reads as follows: CASSNISGANVLTF. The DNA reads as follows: TGTGCCAGCAGTAACATCTCTGGGGCCAACGTCCTGACTTTC.